The T cell receptor (beta chain) under discussion was sequenced for a study of blood T cell repertoires in COVID-19. Study context: T cells, B-cell-depleted T cells, or PBMCs provided the cDNA or gDNA that served as material.

Only a few counts were recorded for this clone. The repertoire was sequenced with immunoSEQ multiplex PCR; TCRdb's copy has only in-frame clones and lacks some. The sample yields about 180,000 clones, around 87% seen once. The length of the CDR3 is 13 residues. The junction had 0 bases not matched to a gene; V was cut back by 4 bases and J by 0 bases. Sequencing was performed on peripheral blood. J is TRBJ2-7 and V is TRBV12-3 or TRBV12-4; 7 bases map to TRBD1. The sequence was obtained from a woman aged 30 to 39 with active or convalescent COVID-19. The CDR3: CASSWTGSYEQYF. In DNA, the CDR3 is TGTGCCAGCAGTTGGACAGGCTCCTACGAGCAGTACTTC.